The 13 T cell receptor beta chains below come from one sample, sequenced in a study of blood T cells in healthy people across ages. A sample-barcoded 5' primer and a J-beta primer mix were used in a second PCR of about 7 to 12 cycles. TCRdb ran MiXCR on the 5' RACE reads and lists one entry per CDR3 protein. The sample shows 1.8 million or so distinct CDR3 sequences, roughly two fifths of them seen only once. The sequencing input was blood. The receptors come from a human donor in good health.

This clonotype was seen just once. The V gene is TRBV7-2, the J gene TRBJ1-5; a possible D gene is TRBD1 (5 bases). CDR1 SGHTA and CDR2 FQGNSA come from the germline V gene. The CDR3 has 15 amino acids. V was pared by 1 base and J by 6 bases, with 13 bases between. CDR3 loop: CASSLEAGGGQPQHF. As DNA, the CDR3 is TGTGCCAGCAGCTTAGAGGCGGGGGGGGGTCAGCCCCAGCATTTT. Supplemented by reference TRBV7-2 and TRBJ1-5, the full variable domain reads GAGVSQSPSNKVTEKGKDVELRCDPISGHTALYWYRQSLGQGLEFLIYFQGNSAPDKSGLPSDRFSAERTGGSVSTLTIQRTQQEDSAVYLCASSLEAGGGQPQHFGDGTRLSIL.

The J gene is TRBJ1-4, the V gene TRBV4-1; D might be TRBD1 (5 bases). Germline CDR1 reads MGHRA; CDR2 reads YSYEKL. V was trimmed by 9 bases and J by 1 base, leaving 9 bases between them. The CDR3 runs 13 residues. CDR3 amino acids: CASTGRTNEKLFF. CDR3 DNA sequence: TGCGCCAGTACAGGAAGAACTAATGAAAAACTGTTTTTT.

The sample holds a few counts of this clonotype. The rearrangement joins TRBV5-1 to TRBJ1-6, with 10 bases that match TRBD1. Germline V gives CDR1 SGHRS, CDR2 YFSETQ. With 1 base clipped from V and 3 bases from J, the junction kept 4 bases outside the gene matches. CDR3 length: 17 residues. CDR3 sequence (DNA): TGCGCCAGCAGCTTGTATGGGACAGGGGACTATAATTCACCCCTCCACTTT. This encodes CASSLYGTGDYNSPLHF.

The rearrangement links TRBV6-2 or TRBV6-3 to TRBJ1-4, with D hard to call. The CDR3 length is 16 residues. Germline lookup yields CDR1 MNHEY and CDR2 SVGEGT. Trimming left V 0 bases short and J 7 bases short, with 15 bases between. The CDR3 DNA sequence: TGTGCCAGCAGTTACTCGTTCGGGGTCGTGAGTGAAAAACTGTTTTTT. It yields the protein CASSYSFGVVSEKLFF.

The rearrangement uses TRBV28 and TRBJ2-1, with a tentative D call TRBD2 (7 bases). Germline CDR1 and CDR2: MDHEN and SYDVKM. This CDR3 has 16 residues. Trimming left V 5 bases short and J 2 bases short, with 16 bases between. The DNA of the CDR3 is TGTGCCAGCAGTCCGGGGGGCGGGGGACCCTACAATGAGCAGTTCTTC. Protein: CASSPGGGGPYNEQFF. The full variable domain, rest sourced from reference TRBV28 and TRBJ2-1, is DVKVTQSSRYLVKRTGEKVFLECVQDMDHENMFWYRQDPGLGLRLIYFSYDVKMKEKGDIPEGYSVSREKKERFSLILESASTNQTSMYLCASSPGGGGPYNEQFFGPGTRLTVL.

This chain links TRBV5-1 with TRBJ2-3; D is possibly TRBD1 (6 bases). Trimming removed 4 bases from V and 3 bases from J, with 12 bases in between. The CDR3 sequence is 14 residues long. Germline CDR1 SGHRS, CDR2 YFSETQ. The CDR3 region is CASSQDSATDTQYF. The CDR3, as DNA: TGCGCCAGCAGCCAGGACAGCGCAACAGATACGCAGTATTTT.

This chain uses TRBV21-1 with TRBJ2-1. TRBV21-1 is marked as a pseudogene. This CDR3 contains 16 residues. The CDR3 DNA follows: TGTGCCAGCAGTAAAGTTAGGACCACTCGTGACAATGAGCAGTTCTTC. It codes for CASSKVRTTRDNEQFF.

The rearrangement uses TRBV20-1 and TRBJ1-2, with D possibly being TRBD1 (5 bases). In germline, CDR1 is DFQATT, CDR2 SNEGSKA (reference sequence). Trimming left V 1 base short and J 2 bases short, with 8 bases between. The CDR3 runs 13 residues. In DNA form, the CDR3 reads TGCAGTGCTAGAGGACAGATAAACTATGGCTACACCTTC. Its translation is CSARGQINYGYTF.

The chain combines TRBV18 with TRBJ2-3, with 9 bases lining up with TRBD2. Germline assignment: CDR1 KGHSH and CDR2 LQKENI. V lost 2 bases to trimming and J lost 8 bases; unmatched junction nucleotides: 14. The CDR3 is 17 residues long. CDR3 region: CASSPTGLAGRWVTQYF. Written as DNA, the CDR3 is TGTGCCAGCTCACCAACCGGCCTAGCGGGGCGATGGGTTACGCAGTATTTT.

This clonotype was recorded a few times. The CDR3 bases are TGCGCCAGCAGCCAAGATTGGGTGGGCACAATCACAGATACGCAGTATTTT. This encodes CASSQDWVGTITDTQYF. The genes are TRBV4-3 and TRBJ2-3; unclear D gene. CDR3 length equals 17 residues. V was shortened by 0 bases and J by 2 bases, with 15 bases between the two germline ends. Germline V gene lookup returns CDR1 LGHNA and CDR2 YSLEER.

CDR3: CASSPFQIQGYNEQYF. In DNA form, the CDR3 reads TGTGCCAGCAGTCCCTTCCAAATACAGGGCTACAATGAGCAGTACTTC. J is TRBJ2-4 and V is TRBV12-3 or TRBV12-4, with D possibly TRBD1 on 6 matching bases. The ends were cut back, 5 bases at V and 13 bases at J, with 27 bases in the middle. The CDR3 has 16 amino acids.

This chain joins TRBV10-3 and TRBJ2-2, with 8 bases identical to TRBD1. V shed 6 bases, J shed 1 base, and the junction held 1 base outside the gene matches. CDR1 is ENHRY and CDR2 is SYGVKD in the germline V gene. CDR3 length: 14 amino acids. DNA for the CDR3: TGTGCCATCAGGGGGACAGGGAACACCGGGGAGCTGTTTTTT. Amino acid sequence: CAIRGTGNTGELFF.

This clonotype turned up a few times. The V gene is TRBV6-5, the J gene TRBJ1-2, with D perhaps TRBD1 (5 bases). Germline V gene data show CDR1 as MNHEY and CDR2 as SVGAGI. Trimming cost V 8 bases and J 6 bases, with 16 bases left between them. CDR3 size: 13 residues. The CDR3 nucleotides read TGTGCCAGCCGCAGGGACCCAAACGATGGCTACACCTTC. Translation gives CASRRDPNDGYTF.